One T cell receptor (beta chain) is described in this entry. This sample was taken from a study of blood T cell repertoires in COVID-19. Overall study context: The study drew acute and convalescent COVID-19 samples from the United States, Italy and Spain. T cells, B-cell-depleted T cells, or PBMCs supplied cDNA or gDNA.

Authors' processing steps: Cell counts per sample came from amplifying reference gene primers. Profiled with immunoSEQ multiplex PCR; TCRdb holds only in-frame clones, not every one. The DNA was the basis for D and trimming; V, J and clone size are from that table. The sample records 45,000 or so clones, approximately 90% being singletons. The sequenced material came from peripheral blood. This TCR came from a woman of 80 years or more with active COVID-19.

The CDR3: CATSVPGGPQETQYF. CDR3 in DNA: TGTGCCACCAGTGTTCCAGGGGGCCCCCAAGAGACCCAGTACTTC. This chain uses TRBV24-1 with TRBJ2-5; 8 bases match TRBD1. V lost 5 bases to trimming and J lost 1 base; unmatched junction nucleotides: 5. In germline, CDR1 is KGHDR, CDR2 SFDVKD. The CDR3 consists of 15 residues.